This T cell receptor (beta chain) comes out of a study of blood T cells in healthy people across ages. General study findings and limits: The long-lived group displayed more naive CD4+ cells, plus higher diversity, than the aged donors did.

Comment on this clonotype: As yet, its antigen is unknown.

The study drew donors from healthy Caucasian individuals in Russia aged 6 to 90. Each donor supplied approximately 10 milliliters of peripheral blood. The total RNA that was extracted per sample amounted to at least 5 micrograms. Combining a sample-barcoded 5' primer with a J-beta primer mix, a second PCR ran for 7 to 11 cycles. Each CDR3 protein is one row after TCRdb ran MiXCR on the 5' RACE reads. The sample lists 800,000 to 950,000 distinct CDR3 sequences, about 34% seen once, with 10% to 15% in the top ten. Germline lookup yields CDR1 SGHRS and CDR2 YFSETQ. This CDR3 has 13 amino acids. The V and J ends lost 4 bases and 4 bases respectively, with 11 bases between them.

This receptor was obtained from a man between 18 and 35 years old in good health. The chain couples TRBV5-1 to TRBJ1-2; D unclear. Sequencing was done on a sample of blood. In DNA form, the CDR3 reads TGCGCCAGCAGCGCTTCAGTGGGCTATGGCTACACCTTC. Translated, it gives CASSASVGYGYTF.